These 7 T cell receptor beta chains were all obtained from the same sample, sequenced in a study of T cells after yellow fever vaccination. TCRdb analysed the 5' RACE reads with MiXCR anew, one entry per CDR3 protein. The data contain about 74,000 distinct CDR3 sequences, more than 5.5% of them singletons. Sequences were derived from CD8+ T cells sorted from PBMCs, sampled about 5 days after the first yellow fever vaccination. The receptors derive from a young man who received the YFV17D yellow fever vaccine.

This clonotype was detected only a few times. The V and J genes are TRBV19 and TRBJ2-3; the D is unclear. The CDR3 sequence is 14 residues long. V lost 1 base and J lost 1, with 6 bases in between. CDR1 and CDR2 from the germline V gene are LNHDA and SQIVND (reference sequence). Here the CDR3 DNA reads TGTGCCAGTAGTATAGCAGAGGGCACAGATACGCAGTATTTT. As protein: CASSIAEGTDTQYF.

In its sample, this clonotype was seen many times. The chain has TRBV4-2 and TRBJ2-6, with a weak D call TRBD1 (6 bases). Trimming took off 0 bases at V and 4 bases at J, with 10 bases between the two ends. This CDR3 contains 16 residues. Germline V CDR1 and CDR2: LGHNA, YNFKEQ. CDR3 sequence: CASSQEAGDGANVLTF. In DNA, the CDR3 is TGTGCCAGCAGCCAAGAAGCAGGGGACGGGGCCAACGTCCTGACTTTC.

The J gene is TRBJ2-5, the V gene TRBV10-3; no reliable D call. Germline CDR1 and CDR2: ENHRY and SYGVKD. This CDR3 has 15 amino acids. Trimming left V 0 bases short and J 1 base short, with 9 bases between. CDR3 bases: TGTGCCATCAGTGAGTCTTTGGGCAGCCAAGAGACCCAGTACTTC. Its protein product is CAISESLGSQETQYF.

V and J are TRBV20-1 and TRBJ1-1, with no clear D. The ends were cut back, 0 bases at V and 1 base at J, with 9 bases in the middle. The germline V gene has CDR1 DFQATT and CDR2 SNEGSKA (reference sequence). The CDR3 is 14 residues long. The CDR3 sequence: CSARDFTENTEAFF. The CDR3 DNA is TGCAGTGCTAGAGACTTTACAGAGAACACTGAAGCTTTCTTT.

This clonotype has a handful of counts. CDR3 sequence (DNA): TGCCAGGGACAGGCGCACACTGAAGCTTTCTTT. This codes for CQGQAHTEAFF. The chain carries TRBV29-1 and TRBJ1-1; 8 nucleotides agree with TRBD1. Germline CDR1 and CDR2: SQVTM and ANQGSEA. This CDR3 has 11 amino acids.

In this sample, this clonotype turned up many times. The gene calls are TRBV3-1 and TRBJ2-3; TRBD2 matches 12 bases. The CDR3 has 18 amino acids. Germline loops: CDR1 LGHDT, CDR2 YNNKEL (reference sequence). The V segment lost 1 base and the J segment 0 bases; nucleotides outside the gene matches: 5. The CDR3 DNA reads TGTGCCAGCAGCCAAGGACTAGCGGGGGTTACTAGCACAGATACGCAGTATTTT. This translates into CASSQGLAGVTSTDTQYF.

The genes are TRBV12-3 or TRBV12-4 and TRBJ1-3, with D perhaps TRBD1 (5 bases). CDR3 length: 16 amino acids. Trimming cost V 3 bases and J 1 base, with 13 bases left between them. CDR3 loop: CASSLGSGLSGNTIYF. The CDR3 DNA sequence: TGTGCCAGCAGTTTGGGGTCAGGGCTTTCTGGAAACACCATATATTTT.